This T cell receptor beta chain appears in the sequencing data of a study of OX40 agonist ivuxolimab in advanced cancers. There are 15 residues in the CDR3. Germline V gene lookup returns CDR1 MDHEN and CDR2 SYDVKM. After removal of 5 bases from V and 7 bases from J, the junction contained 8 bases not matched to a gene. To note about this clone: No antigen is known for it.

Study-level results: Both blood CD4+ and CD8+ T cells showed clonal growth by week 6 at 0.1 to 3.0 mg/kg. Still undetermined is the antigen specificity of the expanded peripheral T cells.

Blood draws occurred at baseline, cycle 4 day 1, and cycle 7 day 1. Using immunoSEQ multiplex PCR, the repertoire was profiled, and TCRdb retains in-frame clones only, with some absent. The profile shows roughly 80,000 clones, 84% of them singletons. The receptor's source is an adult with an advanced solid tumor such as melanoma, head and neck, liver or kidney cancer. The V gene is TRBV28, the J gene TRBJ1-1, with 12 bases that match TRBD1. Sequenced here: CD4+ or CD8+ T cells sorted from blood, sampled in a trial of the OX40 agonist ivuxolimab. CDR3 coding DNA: TGTGCCAGCAGTCTCCGGGACAGGGGGCATCTTGAAGCTTTCTTT. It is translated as CASSLRDRGHLEAFF.